The 21 T cell receptor beta chains reported below all come from one sample, sequenced in a study of blood T cell repertoires in COVID-19. Here immunoSEQ multiplex PCR was the method, and the copy in TCRdb shows in-frame clones only, minus some. The sample has tens of thousands of clones, around 80% seen once. Source material: peripheral blood. The receptors derive from a human donor in a cohort sampled during active COVID-19.

This clone was picked up a small number of times. The gene calls are TRBV19 and TRBJ2-7; 10 bases match TRBD1. With V trimmed by 5 bases and J by 6 bases, 7 bases remained unmatched. CDR3 length: 14 amino acids. The germline V gene has CDR1 LNHDA and CDR2 SQIVND (reference sequence). The CDR3 sequence is CASSVTGQGTEQYF. In DNA form, the CDR3 reads TGTGCCAGTAGTGTTACGGGACAGGGGACCGAGCAGTACTTC.

This clone was observed a handful of times. The chain couples TRBV4-3 to TRBJ1-1, with 7 positions matching TRBD1. In germline, CDR1 is LGHNA, CDR2 YSLEER. This CDR3 has 20 amino acids. V trimming: 1 base; J trimming: 1 base; junction bases outside the gene matches: 18. CDR3 in DNA: TGCGCCAGCAGCCAAGTTGACTATGGCGGGACAGCTCTTTGGAACACTGAAGCTTTCTTT. Protein sequence: CASSQVDYGGTALWNTEAFF.

The chain is built from TRBV19 and TRBJ2-1, with 13 positions matching TRBD2. V was pared by 7 bases and J by 4 bases, with 16 bases of the junction left unmatched. This CDR3 is 19 amino acids long. Germline V CDR1 and CDR2: LNHDA, SQIVND (reference sequence). This CDR3 is CASTGEGRLAGGRYNEQFF. The CDR3 region has the DNA TGTGCCAGTACCGGAGAGGGGCGACTAGCGGGGGGCAGATACAATGAGCAGTTCTTC.

The V and J genes are TRBV7-3 and TRBJ2-7; D possibly corresponds to TRBD2 (5 bases). V gave up 1 base and J gave up 5 bases, with 12 bases separating them. This CDR3 contains 14 residues. Germline-derived CDR1 and CDR2 are SGHTA and FQGTGA. CDR3 sequence reads: CASSLMGHGDEQYF. The CDR3 bases are TGTGCCAGCAGCTTAATGGGCCACGGGGACGAGCAGTACTTC.

The chain uses TRBV4-1 and TRBJ2-7, with 10 bases that match TRBD1. J was trimmed by 6 bases and V by 1 base; bases with no gene match: 6. Germline values: CDR1 MGHRA, CDR2 YSYEKL. There are 15 residues in the CDR3. This chain's CDR3 is CASSQVEGQGREQYF. The DNA for the CDR3 is TGCGCCAGCAGCCAAGTAGAGGGACAGGGGCGCGAGCAGTACTTC.

V is TRBV23-1 and J is TRBJ2-5, with D possibly being TRBD2 (6 bases). TRBV23-1 is an open reading frame, and its role is uncertain. V lost 0 bases to trimming and J lost 2 bases, with 13 bases between them. This CDR3 spans 16 amino acids. The CDR3 protein is CASSQSRSGGQETQYF. In DNA, the CDR3 is TGCGCCAGCAGTCAATCGAGGTCTGGGGGGCAAGAGACCCAGTACTTC.

In this sample, this clone turned up a few times. The chain joins TRBV19 to TRBJ1-1, with D maybe TRBD1 (6 bases). Between the trimmed V and J ends, which lost 5 bases and 3 bases, there was a span of 13 bases. The germline CDR1 and CDR2 sequences are LNHDA and SQIVND (reference sequence). CDR3 length: 14 amino acids. The CDR3 DNA sequence: TGTGCCAGTAGTGCCTCAGGGGTGGACACTGAAGCTTTCTTT. Translation: CASSASGVDTEAFF.

This sequence joins TRBV6-5 and TRBJ2-1, with 7 bases fitting TRBD1. Trimming at V came to 2 bases and at J to 3 bases, leaving 1 base not matched to a gene. Germline assignment: CDR1 MNHEY and CDR2 SVGAGI. The CDR3 sequence is 14 residues long. CDR3: CASSYGDSYNEQFF. The DNA of the CDR3 is TGTGCCAGCAGTTACGGGGACAGCTACAATGAGCAGTTCTTC.

The sample holds a few counts of this clone. This chain uses TRBV24-1 with TRBJ1-2; D gene uncertain. The CDR3 length is 12 residues. Germline V gene sequence: CDR1 KGHDR, CDR2 SFDVKD. V lost 5 bases and J 10 bases, leaving 13 bases between the germline ends. The CDR3 region is CATSGAGEDYTF. CDR3 sequence (DNA): TGTGCCACCAGTGGTGCCGGGGAGGACTACACCTTC.

This clone was detected a few times. The chain joins TRBV12-3 or TRBV12-4 to TRBJ2-5; D possibly corresponds to TRBD2 (5 bases). CDR3 size: 12 residues. The V gene lost 5 bases and the J gene lost 4 bases, with 8 bases spanning the gap. CDR3 sequence reads: CASSAGGETQYF. DNA for the CDR3: TGTGCCAGCAGTGCAGGAGGAGAGACCCAGTACTTC.

This clone has a single count. The chain uses TRBV3-1 (or the pseudogene TRBV3-2) and TRBJ1-5, with 8 bases lining up with TRBD1. The CDR3 is made up of 15 amino acids. CDR1 is LGHDT and CDR2 is YNNKEL in the germline V gene (reference sequence). J lost 2 bases, V lost 4 bases, and 4 bases had no gene match. CDR3 in DNA: TGTGCCAGCAGCCCCACAGGGGGTCGCAATCAGCCCCAGCATTTT. It codes for CASSPTGGRNQPQHF.

The rearrangement joins TRBV5-1 to TRBJ1-5, with 9 bases matching TRBD1. The V and J ends lost 6 bases and 4 bases, in that order; junction bases with no gene match: 11. This CDR3 region has 16 residues. In germline, CDR1 is SGHRS, CDR2 YFSETQ. The CDR3 DNA reads TGCGCCAGCAACCTCCGGACAGGGGATAAGAATCAGCCCCAGCATTTT. As protein: CASNLRTGDKNQPQHF.

The sample holds one count of this clone. The chain links TRBV5-4 to TRBJ2-5; unclear D gene. CDR3 size: 13 residues. Germline CDR1 is SGHNT and CDR2 is YYREEE (reference sequence). The germline V and J ends were trimmed by 1 base and 1 base, with 5 bases remaining between them. The CDR3 DNA follows: TGTGCCAGCAGCTTGCGGTTCCAAGAGACCCAGTACTTC. It codes for CASSLRFQETQYF.

The CDR3 bases are TGTGCCAGCAGTTTATCCCCTCCGGGACAGGGGCAAGAGACCCAGTACTTC. This sequence encodes CASSLSPPGQGQETQYF. V usage is TRBV27 and J usage is TRBJ2-5; 10 bases are a match to TRBD1. From germline, CDR1 is MNHEY and CDR2 SMNVEV (reference sequence). The CDR3 spans 17 residues. V was clipped by 0 bases and J by 2 bases; unmatched bases: 6.

The chain employs TRBV5-1 and TRBJ1-5, with 8 nucleotides matching TRBD1. Germline values: CDR1 SGHRS, CDR2 YFSETQ. The CDR3 runs 14 residues. V shed 1 base, J shed 8 bases, and the junction held 5 bases outside the gene matches. In DNA form, the CDR3 reads TGCGCCAGCAGCTTGTCAGGGGGCTGGGAGCCCCAGCATTTT. It is translated as CASSLSGGWEPQHF.

This rearrangement joins TRBV6-5 to TRBJ2-7; 8 positions match TRBD1. CDR1 and CDR2 (germline): MNHEY, SVGAGI. The CDR3 contains 14 residues. V lost 5 bases to trimming and J lost 3 bases; unmatched junction nucleotides: 6. Here the CDR3 reads CASSRGQGLYEQYF. CDR3 DNA: TGTGCCAGCAGTCGAGGACAGGGACTCTACGAGCAGTACTTC.

This chain links TRBV6-5 with TRBJ2-1, with 10 bases aligning to TRBD2. Germline CDR1 reads MNHEY; CDR2 reads SVGAGI. The J segment lost 5 bases and the V segment lost 6 bases, leaving 7 bases of the junction unmatched. There are 15 residues in the CDR3. CDR3 sequence reads: CASRSIAGGDNEQFF. The CDR3 region has the DNA TGTGCCAGCAGAAGCATAGCGGGGGGAGACAATGAGCAGTTCTTC.

This sequence joins TRBV7-3 and TRBJ1-1; no definite D call. V lost 2 bases and J lost 3, with 16 bases in between. The germline gives CDR1 SGHTA, CDR2 FQGTGA. There are 16 residues in the CDR3. The CDR3 DNA reads as TGTGCCAGCAGCTTAGGCCCCGGGCACGGGGACACTGAAGCTTTCTTT. Protein product: CASSLGPGHGDTEAFF.

The chain has TRBV6-5 and TRBJ2-7; 9 positions match TRBD1. The CDR3 runs to 13 residues. Germline CDR1 MNHEY, CDR2 SVGAGI. Trimming at V came to 6 bases and at J to 5 bases, leaving 5 bases not matched to a gene. CDR3 DNA sequence: TGTGCCAGCAGCGGGACAGGGCCCCACGAGCAGTACTTC. Translation: CASSGTGPHEQYF.

The V gene is TRBV10-1, the J gene TRBJ2-1; tentatively, D is TRBD2 (5 bases). The CDR3 totals 14 residues. Germline CDR1 WNHNN, CDR2 SYGVQD (reference sequence). The ends were cut back, 4 bases at V and 4 bases at J, with 11 bases in the middle. CDR3 protein: CASSGGIPYNEQFF. The DNA of the CDR3 is TGCGCCAGCAGTGGAGGGATCCCTTACAATGAGCAGTTCTTC.

This chain joins TRBV19 and TRBJ1-5; 8 bases agree with TRBD1. CDR1 and CDR2 (germline): LNHDA, SQIVND (reference sequence). The V and J ends lost 5 bases and 4 bases, in that order; junction bases with no gene match: 7. The CDR3 loop spans 15 amino acids. The CDR3 spells CASSLTGVRNQPQHF. The CDR3 region has the DNA TGTGCCAGTAGTTTGACAGGGGTTAGGAATCAGCCCCAGCATTTT. Full variable domain (outside the CDR3, taken from reference TRBV19 and TRBJ1-5): DGGITQSPKYLFRKEGQNVTLSCEQNLNHDAMYWYRQDPGQGLRLIYYSQIVNDFQKGDIAEGYSVSREKKESFPLTVTSAQKNPTAFYLCASSLTGVRNQPQHFGDGTRLSIL.